The 20 T cell receptor beta chains below were found in one sample sequenced in a study of blood T cells in healthy people across ages. A second PCR, run for roughly 7 to 11 cycles, used a sample-barcoded 5' primer plus a J-beta primer mix. TCRdb redid the calling of the 5' RACE reads with MiXCR, one entry per CDR3 protein. This sample has hundreds of thousands of distinct CDR3 sequences; 56% occur once, and the top ten carry around a quarter. Sequencing was done on a sample of blood. These receptors all stem from a man aged 40-49 years in good health.

As concerns this clonotype: The junction departs from the called germline gene at one end, perhaps through a read error. V and J are TRBV5-5 and TRBJ2-6, with 8 bases identical to TRBD2. The CDR3 spans 16 residues. CDR1 is SGHKS, CDR2 YYEKEE, per germline (reference sequence). The CDR3 protein is CASSLVGGAGANVLTF. CDR3 DNA: TGTGCCAGCAGTTTGGTCGGGGGGGCTGGGGCCAACGTCCTGACTTTC.

The chain links TRBV6-7 to TRBJ2-1, with D possibly being TRBD2 (6 bases). The last part of the DNA fits TRBJ2-7 better; the J call may be wrong. TRBV6-7 is reported as an ORF; its role is uncertain. CDR3 size: 16 residues. CDR3 DNA sequence: TGTGCCAGCAGTTACGGGGTCACTAGCTCCTACAATGAGCAGTACTTC. It codes for CASSYGVTSSYNEQYF.

This chain joins TRBV7-9 and TRBJ2-5; the D is unclear. This CDR3 comprises 16 residues. CDR1 is SEHNR and CDR2 is FQNEAQ in the germline V gene (reference sequence). V lost 2 bases and J 5 bases, leaving 18 bases between the germline ends. As DNA, the CDR3 is TGTGCCAGCAGCTTATCACTATCCAGTACGCACGAGACCCAGTACTTC. It yields the protein CASSLSLSSTHETQYF. The full variable domain, with the rest looked up from reference TRBV7-9 and TRBJ2-5, is DTGVSQNPRHKITKRGQNVTFRCDPISEHNRLYWYRQTLGQGPEFLTYFQNEAQLEKSRLLSDRFSAERPKGSFSTLEIQRTEQGDSAMYLCASSLSLSSTHETQYFGPGTRLLVL.

J is TRBJ2-3 and V is TRBV12-3 or TRBV12-4; possible D gene TRBD2, 6 bases. The germline V and J ends were trimmed by 1 base and 4 bases, with 9 bases remaining between them. There are 14 residues in the CDR3. The CDR3 DNA sequence: TGTGCCAGCAGTTTAGGGGGGGTCCCAGATACGCAGTATTTT. Translation: CASSLGGVPDTQYF.

This clonotype was observed a few times. The chain couples TRBV4-1 to TRBJ2-7; 13 bases match TRBD2. Trimming removed 4 bases from V and 3 bases from J; junction bases left unmatched: 3. The germline gives CDR1 MGHRA, CDR2 YSYEKL. CDR3 size: 15 residues. The CDR3 protein is CASSLRLAGGYEQYF. The CDR3 DNA follows: TGCGCCAGCAGCCTACGACTAGCGGGAGGCTACGAGCAGTACTTC.

With regard to this clonotype: A read error may account for a junction end that differs from germline. The rearrangement joins TRBV6-1 to TRBJ1-5; 10 bases fit TRBD1. The V gene's germline CDR1 is MNHNS and CDR2 SASEGT. This CDR3 spans 15 amino acids. CDR3 coding DNA: TGTGCCTGCAGCCGGGGACAGGGGATGAATCAGCCCCAGCATTTT. This gives the protein CACSRGQGMNQPQHF.

A few counts support this clonotype. The V call is TRBV5-1, the J call TRBJ2-5; D is unclear. The CDR3 is 14 amino acids. Trimming took 0 bases from V and 3 from J, leaving 9 bases between them. CDR1 SGHRS and CDR2 YFSETQ come from the germline V gene. The CDR3 region is CASSLVAAEETQYF. DNA of the CDR3: TGCGCCAGCAGCTTGGTGGCAGCCGAAGAGACCCAGTACTTC.

This rearrangement joins TRBV27 to TRBJ2-5; 10 bases are shared with TRBD1. The V gene end was trimmed by 5 bases and the J gene end by 2 bases; junction bases not matched to a gene: 5. The CDR3 is 15 residues long. In germline, CDR1 is MNHEY, CDR2 SMNVEV (reference sequence). CDR3 amino acids: CASSQGQGWQETQYF. In DNA form, the CDR3 reads TGTGCCAGCAGTCAGGGACAGGGGTGGCAAGAGACCCAGTACTTC.

The CDR3 here is CASSPGTSGRHNEQFF. The CDR3 DNA follows: TGTGCCAGCAGTCCCGGGACTAGCGGGAGGCACAATGAGCAGTTCTTC. This chain uses TRBV27 with TRBJ2-1, with TRBD2 matching over 15 bases. J gave up 5 bases and V 5 bases, and 4 bases lay outside the gene matches. The length of the CDR3 is 16 residues. CDR1 is MNHEY, CDR2 SMNVEV, per germline (reference sequence).

The genes are TRBV2 and TRBJ2-1, with TRBD2 matching over 9 bases. The CDR3 is 11 amino acids. CDR1 is SNHLY and CDR2 is FYNNEI in the germline V gene. J was trimmed by 15 bases and V by 3 bases; bases with no gene match: 3. The CDR3 is CASSEREGWFF. DNA for the CDR3: TGTGCCAGCAGTGAGCGGGAGGGCTGGTTCTTC. Together with reference TRBV2 and TRBJ2-1, the CDR3 gives the full variable domain: EPEVTQTPSHQVTQMGQEVILRCVPISNHLYFYWYRQILGQKVEFLVSFYNNEISEKSEIFDDQFSVERPDGSNFTLKIRSTKLEDSAMYFCASSEREGWFFGPGTRLTVL.

This clonotype occurred many times. The chain combines TRBV14 with TRBJ1-2; 7 nucleotides agree with TRBD1. Germline CDR1 is SGHDN and CDR2 is FVKESK. The CDR3 length is 13 residues. V was pared by 3 bases and J by 2 bases, with 0 bases of the junction left unmatched. CDR3: CASSQGQNYGYTF. The CDR3 region has the DNA TGTGCCAGCAGCCAGGGACAGAACTATGGCTACACCTTC.

There are many counts of this clonotype. This chain links TRBV10-3 with TRBJ1-5; a possible D gene is TRBD1 (5 bases). This CDR3 is built from 14 residues. Germline V lookup: CDR1 ENHRY, CDR2 SYGVKD. Trimming left V 4 bases short and J 3 bases short, with 10 bases between. The DNA for the CDR3 is TGTGCCATCAGTGCAGGGCACTACAATCAGCCCCAGCATTTT. This encodes CAISAGHYNQPQHF.

The V and J genes are TRBV12-3 or TRBV12-4 and TRBJ2-5; D not resolved. There are 13 residues in the CDR3. V shed 7 bases and J shed 4 bases, with 13 bases lying between them. CDR3 amino acids: CASTTRLVETQYF. CDR3 DNA sequence: TGTGCCAGCACTACCCGACTCGTAGAGACCCAGTACTTC.

The V gene is TRBV3-1, the J gene TRBJ1-3; unclear D gene. The V and J ends lost 6 bases and 3 bases respectively, with 18 bases between them. The length of the CDR3 is 16 residues. CDR1 and CDR2 (germline): LGHDT, YNNKEL (reference sequence). As DNA, the CDR3 is TGTGCCAGCAGTCGCAACTCGGACTATCGTGGAAACACCATATATTTT. It specifies CASSRNSDYRGNTIYF. The full variable domain, its missing parts supplied by reference TRBV3-1 and TRBJ1-3, is DTAVSQTPKYLVTQMGNDKSIKCEQNLGHDTMYWYKQDSKKFLKIMFSYNNKELIINETVPNRFSPKSPDKAHLNLHINSLELGDSAVYFCASSRNSDYRGNTIYFGEGSWLTVV.

This clonotype came up once. The V and J genes are TRBV9 and TRBJ2-3; D is unresolved. Germline V gene sequence: CDR1 SGDLS, CDR2 YYNGEE. V dropped 0 bases and J dropped 6 bases, with 11 bases sitting between them. The CDR3 contains 14 residues. In nucleotides, the CDR3 is TGTGCCAGCAGCGTAGAGGGTAGTTCGGATACGCAGTATTTT. Protein: CASSVEGSSDTQYF.

V is TRBV12-3 or TRBV12-4 and J is TRBJ2-4, with 8 nucleotides matching TRBD2. TRBJ2-5 matches the DNA end more closely, so the J call is doubtful. CDR3 length: 15 residues. CDR3 amino acids: CASSPQRLASETQYF. In DNA form, the CDR3 reads TGTGCCAGCAGTCCTCAGCGACTAGCGAGTGAGACCCAGTACTTC.

This clonotype occurred a few times. The chain recombines TRBV3-1 with TRBJ1-1; TRBD1 might be the D (5 bases). CDR3 length: 13 residues. Trimming removed 3 bases at V and 11 bases at J, with 16 bases between. Germline V gene data show CDR1 as LGHDT and CDR2 as YNNKEL (reference sequence). CDR3 nucleotides: TGTGCCAGCAGCCAGGGGACCGTGGAGGGGGCTTTCTTT. Translation gives CASSQGTVEGAFF. The full variable domain, rest sourced from reference TRBV3-1 and TRBJ1-1, is DTAVSQTPKYLVTQMGNDKSIKCEQNLGHDTMYWYKQDSKKFLKIMFSYNNKELIINETVPNRFSPKSPDKAHLNLHINSLELGDSAVYFCASSQGTVEGAFFGQGTRLTVV.

This clonotype was seen a handful of times. The CDR3 DNA sequence: TGCGCCAGCAGCCAAGACCCCAGGACGGGGGCCGCACCCCTCCACTTT. Encoded protein: CASSQDPRTGAAPLHF. The rearrangement links TRBV4-3 to TRBJ1-6, with D maybe TRBD1 (6 bases). The V gene's germline CDR1 is LGHNA and CDR2 YSLEER. V gave up 0 bases and J gave up 11 bases, with 17 bases separating them. The CDR3 spans 16 residues.

The chain's CDR3 is CASRGSAGAWQETQYF. In nucleotides, the CDR3 is TGTGCCAGCAGAGGGTCGGCGGGAGCCTGGCAAGAGACCCAGTACTTC. The chain has TRBV5-5 and TRBJ2-5; 7 nucleotides align to TRBD2. From germline, CDR1 is SGHKS and CDR2 YYEKEE (reference sequence). The CDR3 loop spans 16 amino acids. Trimming cost V 5 bases and J 2 bases; bases outside gene matches: 12.

The chain combines TRBV20-1 with TRBJ2-5; 10 bases align to TRBD2. The germline V gene has CDR1 DFQATT and CDR2 SNEGSKA (reference sequence). V lost 6 bases to trimming and J lost 13 bases; unmatched junction nucleotides: 20. The CDR3 runs to 15 residues. CDR3 coding DNA: TGCAGTGCAAGAACTAGCGGGACCTCAAGAGGGGAGCGGTACTTC. This translates into CSARTSGTSRGERYF.